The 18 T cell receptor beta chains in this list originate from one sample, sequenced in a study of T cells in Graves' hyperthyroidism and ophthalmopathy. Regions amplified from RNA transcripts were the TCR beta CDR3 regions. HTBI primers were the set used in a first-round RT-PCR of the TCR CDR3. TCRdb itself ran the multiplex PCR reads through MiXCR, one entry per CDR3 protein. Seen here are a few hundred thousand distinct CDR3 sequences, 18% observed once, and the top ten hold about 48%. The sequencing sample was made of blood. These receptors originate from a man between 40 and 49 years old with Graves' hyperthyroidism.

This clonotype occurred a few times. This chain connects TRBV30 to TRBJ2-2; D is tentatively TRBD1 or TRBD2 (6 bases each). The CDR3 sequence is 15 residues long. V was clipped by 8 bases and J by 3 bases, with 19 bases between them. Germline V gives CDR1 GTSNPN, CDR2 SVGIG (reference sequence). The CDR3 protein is CAGALEGGYTGELFF. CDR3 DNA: TGTGCCGGGGCACTGGAGGGGGGCTACACCGGGGAGCTGTTTTTT.

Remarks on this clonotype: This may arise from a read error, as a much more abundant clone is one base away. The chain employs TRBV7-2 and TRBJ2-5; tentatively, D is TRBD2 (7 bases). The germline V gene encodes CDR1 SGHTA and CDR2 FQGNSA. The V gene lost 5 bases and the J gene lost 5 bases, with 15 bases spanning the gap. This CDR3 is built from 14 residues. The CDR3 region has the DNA TGTGCCAGCAGCCTCGGGGGGCTCCCTGAGACCCAGTACTTC. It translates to CASSLGGLPETQYF.

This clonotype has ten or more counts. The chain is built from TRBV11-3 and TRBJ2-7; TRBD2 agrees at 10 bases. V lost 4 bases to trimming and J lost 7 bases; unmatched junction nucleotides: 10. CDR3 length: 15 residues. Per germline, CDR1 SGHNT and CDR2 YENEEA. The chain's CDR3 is CASSSTASGGGEQYF. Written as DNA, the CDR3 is TGTGCCAGCAGCTCAACGGCTAGCGGGGGTGGGGAGCAGTACTTC.

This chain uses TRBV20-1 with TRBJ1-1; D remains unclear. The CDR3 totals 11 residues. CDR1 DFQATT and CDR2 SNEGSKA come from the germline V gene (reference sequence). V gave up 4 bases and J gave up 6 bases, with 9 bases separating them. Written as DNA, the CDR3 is TGCAGTGCTATATCCAGCCCTGAAGCTTTCTTT. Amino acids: CSAISSPEAFF.

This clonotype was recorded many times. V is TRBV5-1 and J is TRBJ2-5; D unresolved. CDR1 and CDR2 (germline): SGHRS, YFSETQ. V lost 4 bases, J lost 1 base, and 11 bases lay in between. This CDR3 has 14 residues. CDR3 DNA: TGCGCCAGCAGCCCGACTGACCGCCAAGAGACCCAGTACTTC. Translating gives CASSPTDRQETQYF.

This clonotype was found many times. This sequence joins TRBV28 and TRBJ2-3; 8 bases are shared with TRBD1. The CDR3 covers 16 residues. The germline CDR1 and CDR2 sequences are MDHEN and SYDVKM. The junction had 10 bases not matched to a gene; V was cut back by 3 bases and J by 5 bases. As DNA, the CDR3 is TGTGCCAGCAGTTTTGGGGTCAGGGGGCTTGGAGATACGCAGTATTTT. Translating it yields CASSFGVRGLGDTQYF. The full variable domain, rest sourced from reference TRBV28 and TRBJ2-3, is DVKVTQSSRYLVKRTGEKVFLECVQDMDHENMFWYRQDPGLGLRLIYFSYDVKMKEKGDIPEGYSVSREKKERFSLILESASTNQTSMYLCASSFGVRGLGDTQYFGPGTRLTVL.

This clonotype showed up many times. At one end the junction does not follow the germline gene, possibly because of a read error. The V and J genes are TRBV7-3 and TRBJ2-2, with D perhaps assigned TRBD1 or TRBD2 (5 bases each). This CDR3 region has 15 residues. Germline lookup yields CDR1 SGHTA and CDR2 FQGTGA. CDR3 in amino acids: CANSLIGADTGELFF. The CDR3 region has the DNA TGTGCCAACAGCTTAATCGGGGCTGACACCGGGGAGCTGTTTTTT.

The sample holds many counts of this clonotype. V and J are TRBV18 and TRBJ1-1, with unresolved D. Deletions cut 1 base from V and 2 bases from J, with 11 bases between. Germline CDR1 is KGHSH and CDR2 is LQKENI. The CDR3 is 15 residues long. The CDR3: CASSPLPVKNTEAFF. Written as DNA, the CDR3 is TGTGCCAGCTCACCACTCCCCGTCAAAAACACTGAAGCTTTCTTT.

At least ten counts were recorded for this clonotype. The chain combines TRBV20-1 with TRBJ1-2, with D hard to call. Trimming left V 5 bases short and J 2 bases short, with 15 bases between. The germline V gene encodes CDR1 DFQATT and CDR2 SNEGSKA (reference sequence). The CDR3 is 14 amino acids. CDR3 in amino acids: CSAPTALVNYGYTF. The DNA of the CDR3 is TGCAGTGCTCCTACGGCGCTCGTGAACTATGGCTACACCTTC.

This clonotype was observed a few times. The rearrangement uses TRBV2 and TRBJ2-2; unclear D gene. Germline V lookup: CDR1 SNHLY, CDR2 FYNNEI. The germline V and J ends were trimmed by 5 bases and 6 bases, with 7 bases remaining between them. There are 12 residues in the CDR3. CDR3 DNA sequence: TGTGCCAGCAGTACATTAGCCGGGGAGCTGTTTTTT. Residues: CASSTLAGELFF.

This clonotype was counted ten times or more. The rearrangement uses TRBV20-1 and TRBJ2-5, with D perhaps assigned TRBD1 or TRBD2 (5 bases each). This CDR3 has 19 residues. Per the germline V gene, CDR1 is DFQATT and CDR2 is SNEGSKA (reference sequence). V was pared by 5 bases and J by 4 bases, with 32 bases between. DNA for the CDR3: TGCAGTGCTCTGAGAGGGTGGCAGGGCGGACCAGGCGAGGGAGAGACCCAGTACTTC. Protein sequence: CSALRGWQGGPGEGETQYF.

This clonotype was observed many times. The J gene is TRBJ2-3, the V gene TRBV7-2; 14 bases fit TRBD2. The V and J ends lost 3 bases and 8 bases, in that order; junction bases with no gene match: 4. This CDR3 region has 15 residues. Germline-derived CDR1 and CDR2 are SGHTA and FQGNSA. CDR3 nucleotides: TGTGCCAGCAGCTTCTCGACTAGCGGGGGGGTTACGCAGTATTTT. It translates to CASSFSTSGGVTQYF.

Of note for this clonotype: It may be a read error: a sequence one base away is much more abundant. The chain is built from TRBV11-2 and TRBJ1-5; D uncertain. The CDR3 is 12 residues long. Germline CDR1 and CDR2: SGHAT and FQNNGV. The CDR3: CASSLGDQLQHF. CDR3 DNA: TGTGCCAGCAGCTTAGGGGATCAGCTCCAGCATTTT.

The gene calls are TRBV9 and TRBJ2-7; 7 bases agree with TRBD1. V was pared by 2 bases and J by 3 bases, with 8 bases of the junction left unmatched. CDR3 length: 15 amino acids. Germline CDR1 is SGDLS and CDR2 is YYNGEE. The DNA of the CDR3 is TGTGCCAGCAGCGTTGAAGGGGGCTCCAGCTACGAGCAGTACTTC. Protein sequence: CASSVEGGSSYEQYF.

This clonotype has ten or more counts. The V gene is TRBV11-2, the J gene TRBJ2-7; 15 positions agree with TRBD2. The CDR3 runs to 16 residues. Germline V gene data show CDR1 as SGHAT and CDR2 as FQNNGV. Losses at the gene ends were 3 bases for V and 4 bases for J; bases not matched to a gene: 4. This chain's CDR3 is CASSLGLAGGGYEQYF. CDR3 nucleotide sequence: TGTGCCAGCAGCTTGGGACTAGCGGGGGGAGGTTACGAGCAGTACTTC.

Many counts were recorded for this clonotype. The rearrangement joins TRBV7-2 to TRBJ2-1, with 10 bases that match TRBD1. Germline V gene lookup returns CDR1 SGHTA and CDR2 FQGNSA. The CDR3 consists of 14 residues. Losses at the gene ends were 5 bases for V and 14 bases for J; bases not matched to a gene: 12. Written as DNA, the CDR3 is TGTGCCAGCAGCACATCTCCGGGACAGGGGCGGGAGTTCTTC. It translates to CASSTSPGQGREFF.

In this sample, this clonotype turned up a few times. The CDR3 loop reads CSVVSSEQFF. For the CDR3, the DNA is TGCAGTGTCGTTTCTAGTGAGCAGTTCTTC. The chain links TRBV20-1 to TRBJ2-1; D unclear. The CDR3 extends over 10 amino acids. V shed 7 bases and J shed 9 bases, with 10 bases lying between them. Per the germline V gene, CDR1 is DFQATT and CDR2 is SNEGSKA (reference sequence).

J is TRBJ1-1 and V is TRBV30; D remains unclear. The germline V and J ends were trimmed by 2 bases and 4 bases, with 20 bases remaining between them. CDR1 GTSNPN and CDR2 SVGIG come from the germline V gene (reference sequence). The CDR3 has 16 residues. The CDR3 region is CAWSPQFRPGSTEAFF. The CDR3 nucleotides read TGTGCCTGGAGTCCCCAGTTTCGACCCGGTAGCACTGAAGCTTTCTTT.